This paragraph covers one T cell receptor beta chain sequence. Stated time point: peripheral blood 6 weeks after treatment start. Enrolled patients showed locally advanced or metastatic urothelial carcinoma. This sample was taken from a study of PD-L1 blockade in urothelial cancer. Study summary: Blood was subjected to analysis at 3 weeks (second dose) and 6 weeks following treatment start.

Only in-frame clones appear in the TCRdb table, and some are missing; sequencing was by immunoSEQ multiplex PCR. The data hold some 110,000 clones, with 85% to 90% observed a single time. This receptor was obtained from a man aged 55 to 70 with urothelial cancer. The sequenced sample was PBMCs, obtained around atezolizumab (anti-PD-L1) treatment.

The CDR3 DNA reads TGTGCCACCAGCAGAGATAGTGGGAGACCCTACGAGCAGTACTTC. Its translation is CATSRDSGRPYEQYF. The gene calls are TRBV15 and TRBJ2-7; TRBD2 is a possible D gene (5 bases). The germline V gene encodes CDR1 LNHNV and CDR2 YYDKDF (reference sequence). Trimming left V 0 bases short and J 2 bases short, with 11 bases between. The CDR3 spans 15 residues.